Below, one T cell receptor beta chain is given with its context. The antigen remains undetermined. Measured with immunoSEQ multiplex PCR; TCRdb has only the in-frame clones, and not every one. Of 50,000 to 65,000 clones in the sample, roughly 80% were seen once. Using viral peptide pools, the ViraFEST assay grew out antigen-specific CD4+ T cells prior to sequencing. Culture proceeded for 10 days, and CD4+ T cells were then isolated. This sample is drawn from a study of vaccination effects on CD4 cells after COVID-19. Study-wide points: Substantial clonal contraction characterized both infection- and vaccine-induced clones late after vaccination.

The specimen was CD4+ T cells from PBMCs cultured with HCoV-229E spike peptides, collected before COVID-19 vaccination. The origin of this receptor is a human donor who received a COVID-19 vaccine.

CDR3 DNA: TGCGCCAGCAGCCAAGCGCGGACAGGGGACAATGAGCAGTTCTTC. Translated: CASSQARTGDNEQFF. The chain joins TRBV4-3 to TRBJ2-1, with 9 bases identical to TRBD1. The CDR3 consists of 15 residues. Germline CDR1 LGHNA, CDR2 YSLEER. After removal of 1 base from V and 5 bases from J, the junction contained 3 bases not matched to a gene.